This T cell receptor (beta chain) came from a study of cytomegalovirus exposure and HLA in healthy donors. The CDR3 consists of 17 residues. The germline V gene encodes CDR1 LGHNA and CDR2 YSLEER. The germline V and J ends were trimmed by 2 bases and 1 base, with 17 bases remaining between them. The table came from immunoSEQ multiplex PCR; TCRdb's copy has only in-frame clones and leaves some out. The table shows roughly 220,000 clones, with approximately 80% occurring only once. Sequenced material: PBMCs. This sequence was found in a woman in her twenties or thirties in good health and CMV-seropositive. J is TRBJ1-2 and V is TRBV4-3, with TRBD1 as a possible D gene (6 bases). Here the CDR3 DNA reads TGCGCCAGCAGCCAAAGGGATCAGGGGAACCTTAACTATGGCTACACCTTC. Its protein is CASSQRDQGNLNYGYTF.